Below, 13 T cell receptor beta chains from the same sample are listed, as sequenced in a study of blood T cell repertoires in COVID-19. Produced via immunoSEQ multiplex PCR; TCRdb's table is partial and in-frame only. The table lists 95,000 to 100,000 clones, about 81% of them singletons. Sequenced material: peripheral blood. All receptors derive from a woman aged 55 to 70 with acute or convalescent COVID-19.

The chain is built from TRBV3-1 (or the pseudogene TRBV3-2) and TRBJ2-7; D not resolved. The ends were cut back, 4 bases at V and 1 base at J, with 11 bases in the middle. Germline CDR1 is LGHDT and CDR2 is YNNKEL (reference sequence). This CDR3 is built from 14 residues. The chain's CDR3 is CASSPAWQSYEQYF. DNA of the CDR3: TGTGCCAGCAGCCCAGCGTGGCAGTCCTACGAGCAGTACTTC.

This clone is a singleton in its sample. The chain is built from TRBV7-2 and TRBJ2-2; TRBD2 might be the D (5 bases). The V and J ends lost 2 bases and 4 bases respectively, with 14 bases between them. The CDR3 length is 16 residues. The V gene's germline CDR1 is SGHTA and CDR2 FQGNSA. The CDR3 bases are TGTGCCAGCAGCTTAAGTCGGGGTTGGGGCACCGGGGAGCTGTTTTTT. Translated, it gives CASSLSRGWGTGELFF.

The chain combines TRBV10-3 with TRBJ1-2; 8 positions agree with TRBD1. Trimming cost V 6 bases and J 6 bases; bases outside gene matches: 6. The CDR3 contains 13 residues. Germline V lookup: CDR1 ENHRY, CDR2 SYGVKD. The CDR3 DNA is TGTGCCATCAGCCCCGTGACAGGGGATGGCTACACCTTC. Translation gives CAISPVTGDGYTF.

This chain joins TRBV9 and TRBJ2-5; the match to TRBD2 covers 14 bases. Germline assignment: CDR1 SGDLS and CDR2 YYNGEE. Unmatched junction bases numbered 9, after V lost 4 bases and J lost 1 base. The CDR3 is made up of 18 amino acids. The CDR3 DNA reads TGTGCCAGCAGCATAGGACTAGCGGGGGGCGTACTCCAAGAGACCCAGTACTTC. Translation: CASSIGLAGGVLQETQYF.

The CDR3 spells CASSGGQGQVYGYTF. CDR3 DNA sequence: TGTGCCAGCAGTGGAGGACAGGGGCAGGTCTATGGCTACACCTTC. The J gene is TRBJ1-2, the V gene TRBV2; 9 bases align to TRBD1. The CDR3 contains 15 residues. Looked up from germline, CDR1 is SNHLY and CDR2 is FYNNEI. After removal of 4 bases from V and 4 bases from J, the junction contained 7 bases not matched to a gene.

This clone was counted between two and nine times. CDR3 sequence (DNA): TGCGCCAGCAGCCAAGAGGGTAGGGCAGGGCCCAATTCACCCCTCCACTTT. Translation: CASSQEGRAGPNSPLHF. The V and J genes are TRBV4-1 and TRBJ1-6; TRBD1 might be the D (5 bases). There are 17 residues in the CDR3. Germline CDR1 and CDR2: MGHRA and YSYEKL. Deletions cut 0 bases from V and 7 bases from J, with 16 bases between.

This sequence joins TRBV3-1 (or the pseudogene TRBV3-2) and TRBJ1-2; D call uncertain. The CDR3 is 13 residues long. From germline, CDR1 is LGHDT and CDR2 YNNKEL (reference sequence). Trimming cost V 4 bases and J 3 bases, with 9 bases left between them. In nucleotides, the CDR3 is TGTGCCAGCAGCCCACGAGGTCACTATGGCTACACCTTC. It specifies CASSPRGHYGYTF.

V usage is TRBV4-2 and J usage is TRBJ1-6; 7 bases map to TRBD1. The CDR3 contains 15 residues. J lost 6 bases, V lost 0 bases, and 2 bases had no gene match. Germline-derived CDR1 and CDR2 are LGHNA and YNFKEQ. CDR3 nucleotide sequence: TGTGCCAGCAGCCAAGATGGGACAGCTAATTCACCCCTCCACTTT. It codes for CASSQDGTANSPLHF.

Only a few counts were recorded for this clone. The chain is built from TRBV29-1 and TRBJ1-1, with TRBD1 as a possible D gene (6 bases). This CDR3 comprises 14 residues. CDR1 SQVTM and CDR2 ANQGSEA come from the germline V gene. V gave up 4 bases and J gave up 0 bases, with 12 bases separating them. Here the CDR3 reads CSVARGGMNTEAFF. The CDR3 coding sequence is TGCAGCGTTGCTAGGGGGGGTATGAACACTGAAGCTTTCTTT.

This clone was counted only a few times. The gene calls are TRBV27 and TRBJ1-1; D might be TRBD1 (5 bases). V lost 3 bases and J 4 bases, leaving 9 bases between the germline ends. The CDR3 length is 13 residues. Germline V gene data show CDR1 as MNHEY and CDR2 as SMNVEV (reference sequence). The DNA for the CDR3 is TGTGCCAGCAGTTTCAGGGTGTCCACTGAAGCTTTCTTT. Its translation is CASSFRVSTEAFF.

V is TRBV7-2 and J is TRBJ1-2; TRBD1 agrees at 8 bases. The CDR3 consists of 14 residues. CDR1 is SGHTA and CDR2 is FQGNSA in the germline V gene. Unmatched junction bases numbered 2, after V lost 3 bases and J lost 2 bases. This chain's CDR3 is CASSLGDRNYGYTF. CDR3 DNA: TGTGCCAGCAGCTTGGGGGACAGGAACTATGGCTACACCTTC.

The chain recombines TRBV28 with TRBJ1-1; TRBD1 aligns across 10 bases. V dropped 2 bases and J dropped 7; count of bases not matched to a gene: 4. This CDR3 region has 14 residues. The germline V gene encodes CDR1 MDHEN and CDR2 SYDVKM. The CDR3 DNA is TGTGCCAGCAGTTTACGACAGGGGGCCGATGAAGCTTTCTTT. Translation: CASSLRQGADEAFF.

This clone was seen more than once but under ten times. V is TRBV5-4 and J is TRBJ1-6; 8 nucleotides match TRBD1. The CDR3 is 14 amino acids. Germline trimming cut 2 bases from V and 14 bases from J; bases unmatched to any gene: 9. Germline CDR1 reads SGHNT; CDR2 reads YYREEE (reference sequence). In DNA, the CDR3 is TGTGCCAGCAGCTTTGGACAGGGAAGAGAAACCCTCCACTTT. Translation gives CASSFGQGRETLHF.